The subject of this entry is one TCR beta chain. What it binds is unknown. Sequenced by immunoSEQ multiplex PCR; TCRdb stores in-frame clones only, minus some. The repertoire holds approximately 150,000 clones, with about 89% as singletons. This CDR3 region has 15 residues. Trimming removed 5 bases from V and 1 base from J; junction bases left unmatched: 7. Germline-derived CDR1 and CDR2 are LNHDA and SQIVND (reference sequence). The data were taken from a study of cytomegalovirus exposure and HLA in healthy donors. The study's findings and limits: The study flagged some 170 TCR beta chains as cytomegalovirus-associated.

This clonotype was sampled from a woman aged 18-29 years in good health and CMV-seropositive. The sample taken for sequencing was PBMCs. The chain employs TRBV19 and TRBJ1-1; TRBD1 agrees at 7 bases. CDR3 sequence reads: CASSVHRGGNTEAFF. CDR3 nucleotides: TGTGCCAGTAGTGTTCACAGGGGAGGGAACACTGAAGCTTTCTTT.